The 21 T cell receptor beta chains below come from one sample, sequenced in a study of T cell responses to AZD1222 COVID-19 vaccine. Method: immunoSEQ multiplex PCR; TCRdb's copy keeps in-frame clones and lacks some. The data show more than 150,000 clones, around 88% seen once. The sequencing used peripheral blood, collected on day 0 of AZD1222 vaccination. These receptors were collected from an adult in good health.

The rearrangement uses TRBV14 and TRBJ1-2; D might be TRBD1 (5 bases). The CDR3 covers 12 residues. The ends were cut back, 1 base at V and 13 bases at J, with 13 bases in the middle. CDR1 is SGHDN, CDR2 FVKESK, per germline. The CDR3, as DNA: TGTGCCAGCAGCCAAGTTGGGGGTAGGAGCACCTTC. Translation: CASSQVGGRSTF.

The chain links TRBV5-1 to TRBJ1-1, with TRBD1 matching 8 bases. The length of the CDR3 is 14 residues. V lost 1 base to trimming and J lost 3 bases; unmatched junction nucleotides: 2. Germline loops: CDR1 SGHRS, CDR2 YFSETQ. The CDR3 nucleotides read TGCGCCAGCAGCTTGTTACAGGGGGACACTGAAGCTTTCTTT. Translated: CASSLLQGDTEAFF.

This clone was counted between two and nine times. The chain joins TRBV21-1 to TRBJ1-2; the table's D call of TRBD1 was not tested on the DNA. TRBV21-1 is noted as a pseudogene. The CDR3 runs to 16 residues. CDR3 in amino acids: CASSKGLGQPPGGYTF. In DNA form, the CDR3 reads TGTGCCAGCAGCAAAGGATTGGGACAGCCTCCCGGTGGCTACACCTTC.

This sequence joins TRBV7-9 and TRBJ2-1; D is unresolved. CDR3 length: 16 amino acids. V lost 6 bases and J lost 0, with 15 bases in between. CDR1 is SEHNR and CDR2 is FQNEAQ in the germline V gene (reference sequence). CDR3 residues: CASSSHLGSSYNEQFF. The CDR3 nucleotides read TGTGCCAGCAGTTCCCATCTTGGTTCCTCCTACAATGAGCAGTTCTTC. The full variable domain, completed using reference TRBV7-9 and TRBJ2-1, is DTGVSQNPRHKITKRGQNVTFRCDPISEHNRLYWYRQTLGQGPEFLTYFQNEAQLEKSRLLSDRFSAERPKGSFSTLEIQRTEQGDSAMYLCASSSHLGSSYNEQFFGPGTRLTVL.

The rearrangement joins TRBV7-2 to TRBJ2-1; 11 bases align to TRBD2. With V trimmed by 7 bases and J by 3 bases, 2 bases remained unmatched. CDR1 is SGHTA, CDR2 FQGNSA, per germline. This CDR3 comprises 14 residues. CDR3 sequence: CASKGLAVYNEQFF. As DNA, the CDR3 is TGTGCCAGCAAGGGACTAGCGGTCTACAATGAGCAGTTCTTC.

The rearrangement links TRBV4-3 to TRBJ1-1, with no clear D. The V gene lost 4 bases and the J gene lost 3 bases, with 9 bases spanning the gap. CDR3 size: 13 residues. The germline V gene has CDR1 LGHNA and CDR2 YSLEER. The DNA for the CDR3 is TGCGCCAGCAGCCGAGAGTTGGACACTGAAGCTTTCTTT. This sequence encodes CASSRELDTEAFF.

This clone was seen a handful of times. This chain uses TRBV11-2 with TRBJ2-1; TRBD2 aligns across 8 bases. The CDR3 runs 16 residues. With 4 bases clipped from V and 2 bases from J, the junction kept 7 bases outside the gene matches. Germline values: CDR1 SGHAT, CDR2 FQNNGV. DNA for the CDR3: TGTGCCAGCAGCTCGCACGGGGGGGGCGCCTACAATGAGCAGTTCTTC. Translating it yields CASSSHGGGAYNEQFF.

This clone was seen a single time. V is TRBV28 and J is TRBJ1-1, with D perhaps matching TRBD1 (6 bases). CDR1 and CDR2 from the germline V gene are MDHEN and SYDVKM. V was clipped by 8 bases and J by 8 bases, with 15 bases between them. This CDR3 spans 12 amino acids. The chain's CDR3 is CASWSGTLEAFF. The CDR3 nucleotides read TGTGCCAGCTGGTCCGGGACATTAGAAGCTTTCTTT.

The chain recombines TRBV30 with TRBJ1-2; D call uncertain. The V end was cut by 0 bases, the J end by 1 base, with 3 bases between. From germline, CDR1 is GTSNPN and CDR2 SVGIG (reference sequence). This CDR3 has 12 amino acids. CDR3 residues: CAWSVNNYGYTF. The CDR3 nucleotides are TGTGCCTGGAGTGTAAATAACTATGGCTACACCTTC.

J is TRBJ1-5 and V is TRBV27; TRBD1 matches at 7 bases. J lost 1 base, V lost 4 bases, and 10 bases had no gene match. The CDR3 loop spans 17 amino acids. Germline V gene lookup returns CDR1 MNHEY and CDR2 SMNVEV (reference sequence). CDR3 amino acids: CASSSFLRQGSNQPQHF. The CDR3 bases are TGTGCCAGCAGTTCCTTCCTGCGACAGGGAAGCAATCAGCCCCAGCATTTT.

This clone was counted once. This chain connects TRBV28 to TRBJ2-7; 8 nucleotides align to TRBD1. The CDR3 extends over 15 amino acids. With V trimmed by 4 bases and J by 1 base, 6 bases remained unmatched. Germline CDR1 is MDHEN and CDR2 is SYDVKM. The CDR3 region has the DNA TGTGCCAGCAGTTCTCCAGGGGGCTATTCCTACGAGCAGTACTTC. Translating gives CASSSPGGYSYEQYF.

This sequence joins TRBV19 and TRBJ2-1; 13 bases agree with TRBD2. CDR1 is LNHDA, CDR2 SQIVND, per germline (reference sequence). V trimming: 4 bases; J trimming: 4 bases; junction bases outside the gene matches: 4. CDR3 length: 16 amino acids. The CDR3 coding sequence is TGTGCCAGTAGTACGACTAGCGGGGGGAATTACAATGAGCAGTTCTTC. Protein sequence: CASSTTSGGNYNEQFF.

The chain uses TRBV9 and TRBJ1-3; D remains ambiguous. Deletions cut 5 bases from V and 3 bases from J, with 3 bases between. The CDR3 is 11 residues long. Per the germline V gene, CDR1 is SGDLS and CDR2 is YYNGEE. This CDR3 is CASRGGNTIYF. The CDR3 nucleotides are TGTGCCAGCAGGGGTGGAAACACCATATATTTT.

This rearrangement joins TRBV11-3 to TRBJ2-2; 11 bases agree with TRBD2. J was trimmed by 4 bases and V by 3 bases; bases with no gene match: 1. The CDR3 is 15 residues long. Germline V gene lookup returns CDR1 SGHNT and CDR2 YENEEA. The CDR3 loop is CASSFTSGSTGELFF. CDR3 nucleotide sequence: TGTGCCAGCAGCTTTACTAGCGGGAGCACCGGGGAGCTGTTTTTT.

The chain is built from TRBV18 and TRBJ1-2, with D tentatively TRBD1 (6 bases). V was pared by 2 bases and J by 2 bases, with 21 bases between. CDR3 size: 18 residues. Germline V CDR1 and CDR2: KGHSH, LQKENI. The CDR3 sequence is CASSPMGQGLESNYGYTF. CDR3 bases: TGTGCCAGCTCACCAATGGGGCAGGGGTTGGAGTCAAACTATGGCTACACCTTC.

This clone was seen once. The chain recombines TRBV25-1 with TRBJ1-5; maybe TRBD1 (5 bases). Germline V gives CDR1 MGHDK, CDR2 SYGVNS. CDR3 length: 14 amino acids. V was pared by 2 bases and J by 2 bases, with 7 bases between. The CDR3 sequence: CASSEEGGNQPQHF. The CDR3 DNA sequence: TGTGCCAGCAGTGAAGAAGGGGGCAATCAGCCCCAGCATTTT.

This clone was seen only once. The chain couples TRBV11-2 to TRBJ1-1, with no clear D. In germline, CDR1 is SGHAT, CDR2 FQNNGV. There are 11 residues in the CDR3. V shed 5 bases and J shed 2 bases, with 3 bases lying between them. As DNA, the CDR3 is TGTGCCAGCAGCAGAAACACTGAAGCTTTCTTT. Translated: CASSRNTEAFF.

V usage is TRBV5-1 and J usage is TRBJ1-1; 11 positions agree with TRBD1. V trimming: 2 bases; J trimming: 4 bases; junction bases outside the gene matches: 7. The CDR3 loop spans 16 amino acids. CDR1 SGHRS and CDR2 YFSETQ come from the germline V gene. CDR3 sequence (DNA): TGCGCCAGCAGCTTCGAACCCGGGACAGGGGGCACTGAAGCTTTCTTT. Its translation: CASSFEPGTGGTEAFF.

The chain has TRBV19 and TRBJ1-1, with D uncertain. This CDR3 is 15 amino acids long. Looked up from germline, CDR1 is LNHDA and CDR2 is SQIVND (reference sequence). Deletions cut 3 bases from V and 6 bases from J, with 17 bases between. CDR3 sequence (DNA): TGTGCCAGTAGTATTGGCCGTGACGGCATACCTGAAGCTTTCTTT. Translated: CASSIGRDGIPEAFF.

The chain carries TRBV5-1 and TRBJ2-3; D unresolved. The CDR3 loop spans 16 amino acids. The germline V gene encodes CDR1 SGHRS and CDR2 YFSETQ. Trimming pared 4 bases from V and 2 bases from J, leaving 17 bases between. This CDR3 is CASSLAATSTTDTQYF. The CDR3 bases are TGCGCCAGCAGCCTGGCGGCTACCTCTACCACAGATACGCAGTATTTT.

The chain combines TRBV9 with TRBJ1-3; D ambiguous. Trimming pared 4 bases from V and 0 bases from J, leaving 11 bases between. The CDR3 is 15 residues long. The germline gives CDR1 SGDLS, CDR2 YYNGEE. The CDR3 sequence is CASSPDMFSGNTIYF. DNA for the CDR3: TGTGCCAGCAGCCCAGACATGTTCTCTGGAAACACCATATATTTT.